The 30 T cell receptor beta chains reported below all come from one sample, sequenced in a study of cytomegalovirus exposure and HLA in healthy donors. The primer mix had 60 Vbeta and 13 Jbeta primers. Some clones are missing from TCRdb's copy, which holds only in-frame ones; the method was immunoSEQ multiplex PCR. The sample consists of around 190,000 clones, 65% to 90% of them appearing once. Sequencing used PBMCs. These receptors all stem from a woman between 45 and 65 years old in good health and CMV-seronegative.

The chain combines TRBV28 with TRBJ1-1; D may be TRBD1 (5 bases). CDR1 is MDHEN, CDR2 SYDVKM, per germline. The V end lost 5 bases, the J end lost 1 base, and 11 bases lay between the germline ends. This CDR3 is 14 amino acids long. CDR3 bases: TGTGCCAGCAGTCTGGGACTTCCGAACACTGAAGCTTTCTTT. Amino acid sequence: CASSLGLPNTEAFF.

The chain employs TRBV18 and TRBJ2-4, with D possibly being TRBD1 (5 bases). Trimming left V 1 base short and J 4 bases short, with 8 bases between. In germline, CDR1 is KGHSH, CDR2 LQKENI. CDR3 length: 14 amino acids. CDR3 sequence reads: CASSPLKGKNIQYF. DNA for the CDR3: TGTGCCAGCTCACCACTGAAGGGGAAAAACATTCAGTACTTC.

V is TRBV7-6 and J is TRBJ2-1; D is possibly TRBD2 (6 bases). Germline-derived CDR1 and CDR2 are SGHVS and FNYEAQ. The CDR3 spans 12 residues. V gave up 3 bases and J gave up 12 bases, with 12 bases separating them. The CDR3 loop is CASSLWRDPQFF. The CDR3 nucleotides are TGTGCCAGCAGCTTGTGGCGGGACCCGCAGTTCTTC.

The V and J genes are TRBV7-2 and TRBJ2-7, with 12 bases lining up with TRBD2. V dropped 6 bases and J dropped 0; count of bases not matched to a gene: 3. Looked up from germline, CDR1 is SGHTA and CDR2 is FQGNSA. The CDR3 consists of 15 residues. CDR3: CASSQTSGSSYEQYF. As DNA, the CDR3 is TGTGCCAGCAGTCAGACTAGCGGGAGCTCCTACGAGCAGTACTTC. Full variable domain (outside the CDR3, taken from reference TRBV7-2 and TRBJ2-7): GAGVSQSPSNKVTEKGKDVELRCDPISGHTALYWYRQSLGQGLEFLIYFQGNSAPDKSGLPSDRFSAERTGGSVSTLTIQRTQQEDSAVYLCASSQTSGSSYEQYFGPGTRLTVT.

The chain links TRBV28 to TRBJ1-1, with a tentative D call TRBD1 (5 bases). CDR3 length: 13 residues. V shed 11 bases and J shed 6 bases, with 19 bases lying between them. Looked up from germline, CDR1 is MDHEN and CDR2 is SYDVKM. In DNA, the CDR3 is TGTGCCTCCTCAACTTATCGGGACTCTGAAGCTTTCTTT. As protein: CASSTYRDSEAFF.

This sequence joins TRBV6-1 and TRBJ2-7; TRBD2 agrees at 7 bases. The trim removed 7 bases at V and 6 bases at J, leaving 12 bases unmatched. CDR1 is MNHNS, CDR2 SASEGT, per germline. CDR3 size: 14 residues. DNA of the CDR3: TGTGCCAGCACCCGAGCTAGCGGTGAGGGCGAGCAGTACTTC. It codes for CASTRASGEGEQYF.

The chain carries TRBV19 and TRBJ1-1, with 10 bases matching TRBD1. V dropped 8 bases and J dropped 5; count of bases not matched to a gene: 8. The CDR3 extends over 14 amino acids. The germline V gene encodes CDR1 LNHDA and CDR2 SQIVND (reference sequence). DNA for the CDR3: TGTGCCAGTCGATGGGACAGGGGAAGAACTGAAGCTTTCTTT. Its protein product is CASRWDRGRTEAFF.

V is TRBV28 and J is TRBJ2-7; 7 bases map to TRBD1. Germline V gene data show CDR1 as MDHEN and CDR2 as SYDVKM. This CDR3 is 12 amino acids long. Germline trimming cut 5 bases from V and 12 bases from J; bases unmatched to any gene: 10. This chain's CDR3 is CASSLLTGVSYF. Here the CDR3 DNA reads TGTGCCAGCAGTCTTCTAACAGGGGTGTCGTACTTC. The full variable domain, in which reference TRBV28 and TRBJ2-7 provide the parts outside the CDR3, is DVKVTQSSRYLVKRTGEKVFLECVQDMDHENMFWYRQDPGLGLRLIYFSYDVKMKEKGDIPEGYSVSREKKERFSLILESASTNQTSMYLCASSLLTGVSYFGPGTRLTVT.

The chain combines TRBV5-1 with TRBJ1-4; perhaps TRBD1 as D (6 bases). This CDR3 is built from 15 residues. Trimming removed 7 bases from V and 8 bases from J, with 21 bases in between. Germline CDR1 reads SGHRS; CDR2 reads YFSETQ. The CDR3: CASGTTGSVEEKLFF. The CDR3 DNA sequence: TGCGCCAGCGGGACAACAGGGTCGGTAGAGGAAAAACTGTTTTTT.

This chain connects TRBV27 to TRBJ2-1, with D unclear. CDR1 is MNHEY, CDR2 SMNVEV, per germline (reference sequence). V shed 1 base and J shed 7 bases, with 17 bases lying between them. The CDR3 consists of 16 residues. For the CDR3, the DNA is TGTGCCAGCAGTTTATTATCCCAGTTCAACAATAATGAGCAGTTCTTC. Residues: CASSLLSQFNNNEQFF.

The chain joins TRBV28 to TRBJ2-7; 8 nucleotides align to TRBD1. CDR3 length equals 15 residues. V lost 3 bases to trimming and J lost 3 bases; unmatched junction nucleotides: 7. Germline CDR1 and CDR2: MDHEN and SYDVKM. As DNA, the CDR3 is TGTGCCAGCAGTTTCCTTGGACAGGGCAACTACGAGCAGTACTTC. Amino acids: CASSFLGQGNYEQYF.

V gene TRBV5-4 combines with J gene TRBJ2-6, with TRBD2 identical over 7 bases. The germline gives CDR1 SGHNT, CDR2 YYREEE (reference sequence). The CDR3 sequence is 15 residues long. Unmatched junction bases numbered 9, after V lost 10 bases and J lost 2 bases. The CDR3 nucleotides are TGTGCCGGGGGGGGATCGAAGGCTGGGGCCAACGTCCTGACTTTC. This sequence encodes CAGGGSKAGANVLTF.

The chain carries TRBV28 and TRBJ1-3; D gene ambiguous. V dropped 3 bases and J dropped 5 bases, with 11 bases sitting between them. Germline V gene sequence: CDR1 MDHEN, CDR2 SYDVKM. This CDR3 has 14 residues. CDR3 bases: TGTGCCAGCAGTTTTGAGGTTTGGAGAAACACCATATATTTT. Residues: CASSFEVWRNTIYF. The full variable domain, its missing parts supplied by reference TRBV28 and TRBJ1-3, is DVKVTQSSRYLVKRTGEKVFLECVQDMDHENMFWYRQDPGLGLRLIYFSYDVKMKEKGDIPEGYSVSREKKERFSLILESASTNQTSMYLCASSFEVWRNTIYFGEGSWLTVV.

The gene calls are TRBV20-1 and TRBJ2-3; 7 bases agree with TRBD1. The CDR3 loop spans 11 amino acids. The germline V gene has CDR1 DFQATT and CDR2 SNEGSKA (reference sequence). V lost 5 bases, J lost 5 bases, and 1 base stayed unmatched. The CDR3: CSAHRGDTQYF. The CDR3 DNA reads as TGCAGTGCTCACAGGGGAGATACGCAGTATTTT.

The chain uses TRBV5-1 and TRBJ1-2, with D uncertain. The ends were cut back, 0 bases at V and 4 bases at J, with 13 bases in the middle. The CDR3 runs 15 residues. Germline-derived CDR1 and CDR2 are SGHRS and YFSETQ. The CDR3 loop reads CASSLDGRPVYGYTF. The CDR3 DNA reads TGCGCCAGCAGCTTGGACGGCAGGCCAGTCTATGGCTACACCTTC.

This chain's CDR3 is CASSQDATAGQPQHF. The CDR3 bases are TGTGCCAGCAGCCAAGATGCCACGGCGGGTCAGCCCCAGCATTTT. The V and J genes are TRBV4-2 and TRBJ1-5; no firm D call. V was trimmed by 0 bases and J by 6 bases, leaving 12 bases between them. The CDR3 is made up of 15 amino acids. Germline V gene sequence: CDR1 LGHNA, CDR2 YNFKEQ.

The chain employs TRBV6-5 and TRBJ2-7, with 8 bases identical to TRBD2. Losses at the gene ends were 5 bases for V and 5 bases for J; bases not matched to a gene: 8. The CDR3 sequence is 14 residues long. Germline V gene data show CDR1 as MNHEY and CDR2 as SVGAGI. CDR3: CASSRGGGPDEQYF. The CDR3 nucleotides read TGTGCCAGCAGTAGGGGCGGGGGGCCAGACGAGCAGTACTTC.

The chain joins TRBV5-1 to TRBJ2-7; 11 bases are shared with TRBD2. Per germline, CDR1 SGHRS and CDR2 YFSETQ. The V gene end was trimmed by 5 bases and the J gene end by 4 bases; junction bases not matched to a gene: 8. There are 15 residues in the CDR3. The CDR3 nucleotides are TGCGCCAGCAGTTCACTAGCGGGAGTAGAGTACGAGCAGTACTTC. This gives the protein CASSSLAGVEYEQYF. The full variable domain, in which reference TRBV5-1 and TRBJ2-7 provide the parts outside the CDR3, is KAGVTQTPRYLIKTRGQQVTLSCSPISGHRSVSWYQQTPGQGLQFLFEYFSETQRNKGNFPGRFSGRQFSNSRSEMNVSTLELGDSALYLCASSSLAGVEYEQYFGPGTRLTVT.

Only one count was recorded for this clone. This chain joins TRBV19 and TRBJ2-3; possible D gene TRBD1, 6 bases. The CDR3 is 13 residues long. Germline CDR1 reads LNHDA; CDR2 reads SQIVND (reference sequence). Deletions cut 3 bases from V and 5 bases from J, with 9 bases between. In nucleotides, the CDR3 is TGTGCCAGTAGTATCTTAGGGGGAGATACGCAGTATTTT. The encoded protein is CASSILGGDTQYF.

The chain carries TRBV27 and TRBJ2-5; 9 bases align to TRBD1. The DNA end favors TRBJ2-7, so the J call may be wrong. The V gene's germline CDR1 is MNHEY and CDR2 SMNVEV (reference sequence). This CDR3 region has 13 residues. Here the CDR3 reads CASSLGTGYEQYF. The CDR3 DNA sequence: TGTGCCAGCAGTCTCGGGACAGGGTACGAGCAGTACTTC.

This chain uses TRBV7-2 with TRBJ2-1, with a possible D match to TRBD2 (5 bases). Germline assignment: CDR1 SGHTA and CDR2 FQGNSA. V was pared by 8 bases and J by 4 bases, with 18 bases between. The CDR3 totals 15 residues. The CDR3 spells CASLLDSATYNEQFF. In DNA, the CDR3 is TGTGCCAGCCTCCTTGATAGCGCCACATACAATGAGCAGTTCTTC. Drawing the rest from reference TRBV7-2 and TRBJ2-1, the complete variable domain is GAGVSQSPSNKVTEKGKDVELRCDPISGHTALYWYRQSLGQGLEFLIYFQGNSAPDKSGLPSDRFSAERTGGSVSTLTIQRTQQEDSAVYLCASLLDSATYNEQFFGPGTRLTVL.

The CDR3 protein is CASSSAGEQFF. The CDR3, as DNA: TGCGCCAGCAGTTCAGCGGGTGAGCAGTTCTTC. This chain connects TRBV10-1 to TRBJ2-1, with D perhaps TRBD2 (6 bases). Trimming stripped 5 bases from V and 9 bases from J, with 8 bases between. From germline, CDR1 is WNHNN and CDR2 SYGVQD (reference sequence). The CDR3 covers 11 residues.

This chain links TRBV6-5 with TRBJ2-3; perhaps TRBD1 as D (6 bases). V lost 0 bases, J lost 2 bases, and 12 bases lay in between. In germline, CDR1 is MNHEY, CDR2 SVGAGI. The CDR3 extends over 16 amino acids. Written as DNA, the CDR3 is TGTGCCAGCAGTTACTCGACTGGGGGCCTCACAGATACGCAGTATTTT. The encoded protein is CASSYSTGGLTDTQYF.

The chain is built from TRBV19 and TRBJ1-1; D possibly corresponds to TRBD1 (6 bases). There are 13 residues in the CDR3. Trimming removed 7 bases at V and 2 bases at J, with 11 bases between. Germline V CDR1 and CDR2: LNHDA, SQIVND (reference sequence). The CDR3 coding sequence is TGTGCCAGTAACAGGGCCTTAAACACTGAAGCTTTCTTT. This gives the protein CASNRALNTEAFF.

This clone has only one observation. As DNA, the CDR3 is TGTGCCAGTAGTATAGTCCCACGCGCTAGCACAGATACGCAGTATTTT. Amino acids: CASSIVPRASTDTQYF. This chain links TRBV19 with TRBJ2-3; D not certain. V gave up 1 base and J gave up 0 bases, with 11 bases separating them. Germline CDR1 and CDR2: LNHDA and SQIVND (reference sequence). This CDR3 spans 16 amino acids.

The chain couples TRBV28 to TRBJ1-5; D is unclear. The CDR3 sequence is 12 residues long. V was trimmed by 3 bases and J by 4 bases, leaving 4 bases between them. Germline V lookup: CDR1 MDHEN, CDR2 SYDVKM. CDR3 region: CASSLANQPQHF. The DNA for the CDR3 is TGTGCCAGCAGTTTGGCAAATCAGCCCCAGCATTTT.

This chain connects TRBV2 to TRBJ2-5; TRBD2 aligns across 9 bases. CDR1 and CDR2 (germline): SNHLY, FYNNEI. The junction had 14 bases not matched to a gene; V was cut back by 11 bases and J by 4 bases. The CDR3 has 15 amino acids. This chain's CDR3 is CALRALAGIGETQYF. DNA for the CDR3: TGTGCCCTCAGAGCGCTAGCGGGAATTGGAGAGACCCAGTACTTC. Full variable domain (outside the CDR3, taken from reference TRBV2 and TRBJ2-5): EPEVTQTPSHQVTQMGQEVILRCVPISNHLYFYWYRQILGQKVEFLVSFYNNEISEKSEIFDDQFSVERPDGSNFTLKIRSTKLEDSAMYFCALRALAGIGETQYFGPGTRLLVL.

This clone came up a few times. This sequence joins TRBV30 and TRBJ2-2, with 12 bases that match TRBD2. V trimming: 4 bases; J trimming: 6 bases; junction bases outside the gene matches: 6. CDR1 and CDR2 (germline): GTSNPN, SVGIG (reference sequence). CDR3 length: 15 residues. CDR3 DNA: TGTGCCTGGACTAGCGGGAGGGCCAGGGCCGGGGAGCTGTTTTTT. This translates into CAWTSGRARAGELFF.

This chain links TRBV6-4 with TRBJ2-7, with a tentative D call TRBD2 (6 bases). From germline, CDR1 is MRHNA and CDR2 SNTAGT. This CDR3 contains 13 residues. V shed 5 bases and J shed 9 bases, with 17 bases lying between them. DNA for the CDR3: TGTGCCAGCAGTCCCGAGGAGGGTTTCGCGCAGTACTTC. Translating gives CASSPEEGFAQYF.

The CDR3 loop reads CASRLTGRQETQYF. DNA of the CDR3: TGCGCCAGCAGACTGACAGGGCGACAAGAGACCCAGTACTTC. The V and J genes are TRBV4-1 and TRBJ2-5; TRBD1 aligns across 7 bases. This CDR3 is 14 amino acids long. CDR1 is MGHRA and CDR2 is YSYEKL in the germline V gene. After removal of 6 bases from V and 2 bases from J, the junction contained 6 bases not matched to a gene.